The T cell receptor beta chain described here comes from a study of a mutant IDH1 vaccine in newly diagnosed glioma. Study background: The patients received vaccinations eight times, in weeks 1, 3, 5, 7, 11, 15, 19 and 23. Vaccination was launched 4-6 weeks after radiotherapy alone, or with temozolomide cycles.

Time point denoted: week 11, during vaccination. What each vaccine dose contained was 300 ug of mutant IDH1 20-mer peptide, accompanied by topical imiquimod. In every donor, the tumor was a new WHO grade 3 or 4 IDH1-mutant, ATRX-lost astrocytoma. Data came from immunoSEQ multiplex PCR; TCRdb stores just in-frame clones and leaves some out. The sample lists some 21,000 clones, around 92% seen once, with 5.7% in the top ten. Looked up from germline, CDR1 is MDHEN and CDR2 is SYDVKM. J lost 3 bases, V lost 4 bases, and 8 bases had no gene match. CDR3 length equals 15 residues. A note on this clone: What it binds is unknown.

General observations from the study: Seemingly, top peripheral T cell clonotype changes bore no relation to pseudoprogression.

The V call is TRBV28, the J call TRBJ2-7; 8 bases agree with TRBD1. This TCR came from a middle-aged woman with glioma. This material consisted of PBMCs, taken from a glioma patient whose treatment included an IDH1 peptide vaccine. CDR3 sequence: CASSSGTGVLYEQYF. CDR3 bases: TGTGCCAGCAGTTCCGGGACAGGTGTTCTCTACGAGCAGTACTTC.